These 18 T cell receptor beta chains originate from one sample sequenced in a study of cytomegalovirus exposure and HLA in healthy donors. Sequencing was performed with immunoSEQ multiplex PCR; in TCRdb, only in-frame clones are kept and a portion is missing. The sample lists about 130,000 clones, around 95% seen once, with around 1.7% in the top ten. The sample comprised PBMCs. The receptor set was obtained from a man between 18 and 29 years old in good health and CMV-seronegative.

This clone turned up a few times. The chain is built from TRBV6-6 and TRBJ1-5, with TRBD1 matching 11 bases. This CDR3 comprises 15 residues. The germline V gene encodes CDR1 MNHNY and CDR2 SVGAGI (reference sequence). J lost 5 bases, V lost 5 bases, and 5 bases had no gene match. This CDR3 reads CASSGQGANDQPQHF. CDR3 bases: TGTGCCAGCAGTGGACAGGGGGCTAACGATCAGCCCCAGCATTTT.

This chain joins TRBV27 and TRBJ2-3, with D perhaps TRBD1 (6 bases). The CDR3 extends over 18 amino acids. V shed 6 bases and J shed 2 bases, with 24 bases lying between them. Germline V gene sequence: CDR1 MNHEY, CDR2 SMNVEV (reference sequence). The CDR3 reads CASRRRGERTVVTDTQYF. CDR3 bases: TGTGCCAGCAGACGACGAGGGGAGAGGACAGTTGTCACAGATACGCAGTATTTT.

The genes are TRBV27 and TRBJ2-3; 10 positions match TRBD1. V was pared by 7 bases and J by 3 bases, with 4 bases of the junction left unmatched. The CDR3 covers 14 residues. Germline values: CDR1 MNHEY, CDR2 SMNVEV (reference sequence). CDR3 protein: CASNRQGATDTQYF. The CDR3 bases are TGTGCCAGCAACCGACAGGGGGCAACAGATACGCAGTATTTT.

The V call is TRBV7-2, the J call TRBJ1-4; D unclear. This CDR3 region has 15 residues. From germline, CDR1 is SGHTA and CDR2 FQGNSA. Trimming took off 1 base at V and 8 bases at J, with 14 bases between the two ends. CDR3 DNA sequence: TGTGCCAGCAGCTTAGGGAGGGCCCTTTCCGAAAAACTGTTTTTT. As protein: CASSLGRALSEKLFF.

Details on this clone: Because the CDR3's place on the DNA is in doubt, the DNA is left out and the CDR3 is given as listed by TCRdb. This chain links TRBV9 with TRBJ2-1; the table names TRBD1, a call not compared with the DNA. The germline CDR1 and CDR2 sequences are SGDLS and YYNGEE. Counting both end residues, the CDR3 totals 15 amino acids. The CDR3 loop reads CASSTSGQGGNEQFF.

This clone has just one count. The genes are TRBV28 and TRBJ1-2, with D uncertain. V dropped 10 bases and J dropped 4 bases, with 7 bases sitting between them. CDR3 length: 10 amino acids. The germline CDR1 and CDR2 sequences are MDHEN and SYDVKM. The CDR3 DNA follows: TGTGCCACCTTAGCCTATGGCTACACCTTC. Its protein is CATLAYGYTF.

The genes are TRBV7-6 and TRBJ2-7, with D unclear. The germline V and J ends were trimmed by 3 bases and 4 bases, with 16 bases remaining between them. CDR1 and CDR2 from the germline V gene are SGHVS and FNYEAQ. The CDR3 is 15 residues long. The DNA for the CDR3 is TGTGCCAGCAGCTTTGCCCCAATACCCCAGTACGAGCAGTACTTC. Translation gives CASSFAPIPQYEQYF.

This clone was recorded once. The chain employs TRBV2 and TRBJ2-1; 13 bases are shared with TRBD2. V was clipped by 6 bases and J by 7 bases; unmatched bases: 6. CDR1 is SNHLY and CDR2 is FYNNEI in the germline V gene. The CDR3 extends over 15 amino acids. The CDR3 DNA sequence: TGTGCCAGCAGGGGGGGACTAGCGGGACCGAATGAGCAGTTCTTC. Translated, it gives CASRGGLAGPNEQFF.

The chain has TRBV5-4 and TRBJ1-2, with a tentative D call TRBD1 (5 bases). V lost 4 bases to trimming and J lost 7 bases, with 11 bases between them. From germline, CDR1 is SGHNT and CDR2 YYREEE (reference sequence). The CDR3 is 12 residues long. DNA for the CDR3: TGTGCCAGCAGCGAAGAGGACATTGGCTACACCTTC. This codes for CASSEEDIGYTF.

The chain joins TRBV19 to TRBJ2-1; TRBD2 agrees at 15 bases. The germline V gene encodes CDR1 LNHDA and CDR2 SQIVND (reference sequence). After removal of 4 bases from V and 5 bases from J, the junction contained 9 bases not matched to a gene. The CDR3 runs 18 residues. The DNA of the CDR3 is TGTGCCAGTAGTAATCCGGGACTAGCGGGAGGCCCCCACAATGAGCAGTTCTTC. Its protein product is CASSNPGLAGGPHNEQFF.

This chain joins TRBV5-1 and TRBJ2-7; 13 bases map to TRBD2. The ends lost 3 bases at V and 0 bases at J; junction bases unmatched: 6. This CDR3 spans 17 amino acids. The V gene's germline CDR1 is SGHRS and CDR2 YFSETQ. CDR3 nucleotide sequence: TGCGCCAGCAGCTCCGGACTAGCGGGAGTCTTCTCCTACGAGCAGTACTTC. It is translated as CASSSGLAGVFSYEQYF.

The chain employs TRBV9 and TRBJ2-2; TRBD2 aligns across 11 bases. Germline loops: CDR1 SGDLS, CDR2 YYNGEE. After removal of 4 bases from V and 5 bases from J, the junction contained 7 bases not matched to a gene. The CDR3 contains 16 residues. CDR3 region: CASSPGTSGGTGELFF. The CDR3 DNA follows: TGTGCCAGCAGCCCAGGGACTAGCGGAGGAACCGGGGAGCTGTTTTTT.

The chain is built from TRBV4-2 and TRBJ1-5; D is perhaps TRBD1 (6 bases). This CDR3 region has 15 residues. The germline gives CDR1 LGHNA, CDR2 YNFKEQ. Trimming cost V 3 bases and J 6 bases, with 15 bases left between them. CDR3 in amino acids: CASSQETGRRQPQHF. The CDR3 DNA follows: TGTGCCAGCAGCCAGGAAACAGGGAGACGTCAGCCCCAGCATTTT.

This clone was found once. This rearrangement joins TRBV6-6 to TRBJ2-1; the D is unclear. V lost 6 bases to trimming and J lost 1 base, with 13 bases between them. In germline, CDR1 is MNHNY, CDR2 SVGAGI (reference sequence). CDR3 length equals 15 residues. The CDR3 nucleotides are TGTGCCAGCAGCCAAAGTGCTAGATCCTACAATGAGCAGTTCTTC. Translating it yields CASSQSARSYNEQFF.

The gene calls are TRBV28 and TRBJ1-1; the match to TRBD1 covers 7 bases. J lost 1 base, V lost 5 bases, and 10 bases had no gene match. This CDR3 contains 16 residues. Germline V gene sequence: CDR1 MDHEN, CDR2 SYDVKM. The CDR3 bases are TGTGCCAGCAGTGATCAGGGGGTTACCCAGAACACTGAAGCTTTCTTT. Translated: CASSDQGVTQNTEAFF.

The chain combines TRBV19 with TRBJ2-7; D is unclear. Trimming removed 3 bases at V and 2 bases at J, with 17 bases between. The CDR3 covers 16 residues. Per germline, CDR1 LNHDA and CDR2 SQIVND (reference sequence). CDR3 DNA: TGTGCCAGTAGTATCTCTAAAGACACATCCCCCTACGAGCAGTACTTC. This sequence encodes CASSISKDTSPYEQYF. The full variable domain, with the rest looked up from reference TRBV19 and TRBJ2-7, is DGGITQSPKYLFRKEGQNVTLSCEQNLNHDAMYWYRQDPGQGLRLIYYSQIVNDFQKGDIAEGYSVSREKKESFPLTVTSAQKNPTAFYLCASSISKDTSPYEQYFGPGTRLTVT.

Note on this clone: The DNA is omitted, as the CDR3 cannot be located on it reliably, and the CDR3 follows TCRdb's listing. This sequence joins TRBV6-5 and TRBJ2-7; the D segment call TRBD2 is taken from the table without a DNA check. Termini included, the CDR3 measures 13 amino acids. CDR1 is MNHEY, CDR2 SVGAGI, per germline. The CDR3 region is CASSSSVTYEQYF.

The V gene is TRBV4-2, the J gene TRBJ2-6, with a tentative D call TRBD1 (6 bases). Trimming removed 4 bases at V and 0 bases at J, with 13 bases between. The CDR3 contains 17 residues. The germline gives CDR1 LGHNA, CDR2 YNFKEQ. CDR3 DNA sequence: TGTGCCAGCAGCCCTGAGGACAGAGACTCTGGGGCCAACGTCCTGACTTTC. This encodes CASSPEDRDSGANVLTF.